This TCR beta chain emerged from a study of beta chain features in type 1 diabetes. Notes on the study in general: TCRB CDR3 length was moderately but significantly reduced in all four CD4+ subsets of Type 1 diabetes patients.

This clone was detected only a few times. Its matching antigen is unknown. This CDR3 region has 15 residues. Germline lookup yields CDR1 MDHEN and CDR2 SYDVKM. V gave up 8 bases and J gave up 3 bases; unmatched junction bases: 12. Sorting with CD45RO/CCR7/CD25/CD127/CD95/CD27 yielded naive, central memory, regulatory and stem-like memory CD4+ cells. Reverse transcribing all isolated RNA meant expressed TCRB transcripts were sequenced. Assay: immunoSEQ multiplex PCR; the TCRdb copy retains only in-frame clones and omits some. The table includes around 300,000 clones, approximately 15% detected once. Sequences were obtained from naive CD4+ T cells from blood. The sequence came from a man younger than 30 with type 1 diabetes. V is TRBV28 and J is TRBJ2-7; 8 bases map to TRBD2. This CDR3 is CASDSQAGVRYEQYF. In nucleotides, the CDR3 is TGTGCCAGCGATTCCCAAGCGGGAGTACGCTACGAGCAGTACTTC.